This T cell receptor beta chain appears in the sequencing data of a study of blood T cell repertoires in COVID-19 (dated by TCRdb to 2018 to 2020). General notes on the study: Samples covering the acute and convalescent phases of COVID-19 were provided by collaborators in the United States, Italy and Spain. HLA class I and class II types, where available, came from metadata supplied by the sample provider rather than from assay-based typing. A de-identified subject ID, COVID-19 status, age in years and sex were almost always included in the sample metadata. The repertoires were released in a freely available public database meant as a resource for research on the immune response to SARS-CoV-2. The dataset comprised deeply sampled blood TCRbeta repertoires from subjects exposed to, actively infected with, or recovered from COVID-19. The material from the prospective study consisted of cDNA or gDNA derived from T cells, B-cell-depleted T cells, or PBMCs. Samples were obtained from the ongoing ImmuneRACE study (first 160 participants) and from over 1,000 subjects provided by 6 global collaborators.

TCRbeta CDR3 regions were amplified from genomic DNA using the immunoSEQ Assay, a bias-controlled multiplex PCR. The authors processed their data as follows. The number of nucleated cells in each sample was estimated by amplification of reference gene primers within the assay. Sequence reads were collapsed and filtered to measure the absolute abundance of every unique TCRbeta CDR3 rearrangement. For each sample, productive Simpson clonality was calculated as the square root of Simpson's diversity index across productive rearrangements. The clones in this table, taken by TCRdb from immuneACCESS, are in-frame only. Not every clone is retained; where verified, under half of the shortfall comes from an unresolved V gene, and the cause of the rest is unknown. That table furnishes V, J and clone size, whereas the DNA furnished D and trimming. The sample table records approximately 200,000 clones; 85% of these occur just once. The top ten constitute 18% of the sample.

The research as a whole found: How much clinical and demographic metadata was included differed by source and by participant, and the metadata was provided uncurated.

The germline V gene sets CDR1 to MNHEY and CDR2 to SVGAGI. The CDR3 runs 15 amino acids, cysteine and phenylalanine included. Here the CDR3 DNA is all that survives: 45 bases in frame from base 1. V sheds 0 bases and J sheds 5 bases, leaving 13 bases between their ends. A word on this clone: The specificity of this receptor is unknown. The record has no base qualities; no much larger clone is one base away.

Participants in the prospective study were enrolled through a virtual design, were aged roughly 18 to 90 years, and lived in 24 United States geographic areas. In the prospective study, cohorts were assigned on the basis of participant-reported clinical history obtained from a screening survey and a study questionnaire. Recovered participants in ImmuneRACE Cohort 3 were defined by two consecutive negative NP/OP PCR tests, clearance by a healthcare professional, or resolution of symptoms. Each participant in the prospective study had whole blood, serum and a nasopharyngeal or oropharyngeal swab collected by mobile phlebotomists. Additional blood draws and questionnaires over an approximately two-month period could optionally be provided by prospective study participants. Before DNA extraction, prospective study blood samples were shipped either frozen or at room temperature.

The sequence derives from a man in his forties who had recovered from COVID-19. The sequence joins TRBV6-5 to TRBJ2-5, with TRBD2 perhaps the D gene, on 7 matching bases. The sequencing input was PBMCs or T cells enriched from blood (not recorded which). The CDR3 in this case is CASSYSGGRGETQYF. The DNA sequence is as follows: TGTGCCAGCAGTTACTCCGGGGGGCGCGGGGAGACCCAGTACTTC.